This T cell receptor beta chain stems from a study of blood T cell repertoires in COVID-19. Study details: PBMCs, B-cell-depleted T cells, or T cells were the source of the cDNA or gDNA that made up the material.

The CDR3 runs to 15 residues. The germline V gene has CDR1 KGHDR and CDR2 SFDVKD. V shed 5 bases, J shed 7 bases, and the junction held 9 bases outside the gene matches. This table comes from immunoSEQ multiplex PCR, and its TCRdb copy is limited to in-frame clones, with some not included. The sample lists 140,000 to 150,000 clones, roughly 84% seen once, with 44% in the top ten. The specimen was peripheral blood. This chain joins TRBV24-1 and TRBJ2-1; 8 bases map to TRBD2. The receptor was isolated from a human donor in a cohort sampled during active COVID-19. CDR3: CATSAVRGVENEQFF. The CDR3 DNA reads as TGTGCCACCAGTGCGGTGCGGGGGGTTGAGAATGAGCAGTTCTTC.